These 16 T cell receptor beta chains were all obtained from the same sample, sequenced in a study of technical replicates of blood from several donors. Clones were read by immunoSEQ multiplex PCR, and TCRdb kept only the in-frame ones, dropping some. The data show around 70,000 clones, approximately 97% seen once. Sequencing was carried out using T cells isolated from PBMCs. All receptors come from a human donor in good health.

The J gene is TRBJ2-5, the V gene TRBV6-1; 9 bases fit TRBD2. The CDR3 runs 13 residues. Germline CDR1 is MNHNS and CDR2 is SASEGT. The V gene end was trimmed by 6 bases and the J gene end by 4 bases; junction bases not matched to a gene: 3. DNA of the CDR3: TGTGCCAGCAGGGGACTAGCTGGAGAGACCCAGTACTTC. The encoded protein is CASRGLAGETQYF.

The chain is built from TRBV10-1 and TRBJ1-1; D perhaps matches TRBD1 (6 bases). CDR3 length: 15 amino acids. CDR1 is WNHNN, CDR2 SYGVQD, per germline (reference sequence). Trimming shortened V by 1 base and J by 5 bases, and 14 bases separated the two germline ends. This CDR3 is CASSEWTDPRTEAFF. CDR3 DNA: TGCGCCAGCAGTGAGTGGACAGACCCGAGGACTGAAGCTTTCTTT.

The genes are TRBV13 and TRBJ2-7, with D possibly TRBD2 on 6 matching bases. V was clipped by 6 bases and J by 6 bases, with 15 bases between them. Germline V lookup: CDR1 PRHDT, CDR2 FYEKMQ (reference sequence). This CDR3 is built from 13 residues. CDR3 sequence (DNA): TGTGCCAGCAGATTGTCCGGGACTTCCGAGCAGTACTTC. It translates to CASRLSGTSEQYF.

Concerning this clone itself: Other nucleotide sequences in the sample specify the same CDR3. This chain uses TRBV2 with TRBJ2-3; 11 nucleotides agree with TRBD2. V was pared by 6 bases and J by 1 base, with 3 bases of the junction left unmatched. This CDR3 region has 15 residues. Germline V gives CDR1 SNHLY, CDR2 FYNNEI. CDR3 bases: TGTGCCAGCAGACTACTAGCGGGAGGCACAGATACGCAGTATTTT. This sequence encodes CASRLLAGGTDTQYF.

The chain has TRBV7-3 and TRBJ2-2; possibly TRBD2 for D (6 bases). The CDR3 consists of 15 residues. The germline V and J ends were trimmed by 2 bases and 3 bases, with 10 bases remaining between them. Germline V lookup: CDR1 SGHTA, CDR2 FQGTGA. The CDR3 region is CASSLGSGDTGELFF. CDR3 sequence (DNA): TGTGCCAGCAGCTTAGGTAGCGGAGACACCGGGGAGCTGTTTTTT.

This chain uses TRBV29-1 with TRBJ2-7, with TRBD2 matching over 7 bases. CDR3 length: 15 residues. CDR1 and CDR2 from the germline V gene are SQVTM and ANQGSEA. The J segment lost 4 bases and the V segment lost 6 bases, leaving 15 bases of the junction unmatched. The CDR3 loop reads CSVAVPQRGPYEQYF. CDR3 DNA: TGCAGCGTCGCAGTCCCCCAGCGGGGACCTTACGAGCAGTACTTC.

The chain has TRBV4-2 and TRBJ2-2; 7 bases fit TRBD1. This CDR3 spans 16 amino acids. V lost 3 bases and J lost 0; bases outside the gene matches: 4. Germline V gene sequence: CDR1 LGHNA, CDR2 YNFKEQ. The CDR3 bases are TGTGCCAGCAGCCAGAGACAGGGTGCGAACACCGGGGAGCTGTTTTTT. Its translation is CASSQRQGANTGELFF.

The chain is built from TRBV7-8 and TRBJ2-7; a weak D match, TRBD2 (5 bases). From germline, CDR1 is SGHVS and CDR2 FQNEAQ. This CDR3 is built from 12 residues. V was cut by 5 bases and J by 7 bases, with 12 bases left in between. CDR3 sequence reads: CASSPLEREQYF. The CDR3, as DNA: TGTGCCAGCAGCCCACTTGAGCGGGAGCAGTACTTC.

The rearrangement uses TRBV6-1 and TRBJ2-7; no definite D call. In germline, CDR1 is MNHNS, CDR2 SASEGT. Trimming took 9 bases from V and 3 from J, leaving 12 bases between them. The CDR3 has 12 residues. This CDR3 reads CASLTTLYEQYF. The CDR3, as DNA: TGTGCCAGTCTTACTACCCTCTACGAGCAGTACTTC.

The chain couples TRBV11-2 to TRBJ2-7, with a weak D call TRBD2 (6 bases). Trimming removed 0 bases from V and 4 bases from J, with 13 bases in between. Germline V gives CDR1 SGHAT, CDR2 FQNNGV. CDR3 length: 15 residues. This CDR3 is CASSLEGFGGYEQYF. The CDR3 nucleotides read TGTGCCAGCAGCTTAGAAGGTTTTGGGGGGTACGAGCAGTACTTC.

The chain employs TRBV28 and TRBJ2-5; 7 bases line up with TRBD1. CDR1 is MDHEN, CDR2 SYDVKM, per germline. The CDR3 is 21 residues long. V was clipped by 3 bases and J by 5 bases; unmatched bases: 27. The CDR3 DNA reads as TGTGCCAGCAGTTTTCCCGGACAGGAAGCCAACGTTCTTGAGTTGTCGGAGACCCAGTACTTC. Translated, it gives CASSFPGQEANVLELSETQYF.

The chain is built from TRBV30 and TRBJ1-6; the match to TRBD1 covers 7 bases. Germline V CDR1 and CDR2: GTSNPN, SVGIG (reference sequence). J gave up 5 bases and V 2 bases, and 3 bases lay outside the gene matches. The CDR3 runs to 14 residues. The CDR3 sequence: CAWSRGTDNSPLHF. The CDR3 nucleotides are TGTGCCTGGAGTCGGGGGACAGATAATTCACCCCTCCACTTT.

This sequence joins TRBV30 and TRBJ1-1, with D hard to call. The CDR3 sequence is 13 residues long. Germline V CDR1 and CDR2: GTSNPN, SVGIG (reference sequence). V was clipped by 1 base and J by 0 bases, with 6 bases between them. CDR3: CAWSDSLNTEAFF. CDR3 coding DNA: TGTGCCTGGAGTGACAGCCTGAACACTGAAGCTTTCTTT. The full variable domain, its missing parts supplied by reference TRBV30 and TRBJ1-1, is SQTIHQWPATLVQPVGSPLSLECTVEGTSNPNLYWYRQAAGRGLQLLFYSVGIGQISSEVPQNLSASRPQDRQFILSSKKLLLSDSGFYLCAWSDSLNTEAFFGQGTRLTVV.

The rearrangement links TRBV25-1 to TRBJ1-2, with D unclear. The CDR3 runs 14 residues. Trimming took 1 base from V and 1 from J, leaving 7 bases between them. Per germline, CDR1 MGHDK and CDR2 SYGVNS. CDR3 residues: CASSEWEGNYGYTF. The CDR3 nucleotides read TGTGCCAGCAGTGAATGGGAGGGTAACTATGGCTACACCTTC.

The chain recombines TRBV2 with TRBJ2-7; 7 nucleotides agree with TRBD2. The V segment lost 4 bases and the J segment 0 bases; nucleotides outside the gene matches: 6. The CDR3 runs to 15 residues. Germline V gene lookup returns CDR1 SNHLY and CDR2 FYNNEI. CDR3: CASSGLADLSYEQYF. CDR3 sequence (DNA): TGTGCCAGCAGTGGGCTAGCGGATCTCTCCTACGAGCAGTACTTC.

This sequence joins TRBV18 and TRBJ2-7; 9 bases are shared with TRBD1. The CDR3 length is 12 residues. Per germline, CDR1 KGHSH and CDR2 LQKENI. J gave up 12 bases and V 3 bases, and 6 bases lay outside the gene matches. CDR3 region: CASSPGQGEVYF. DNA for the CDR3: TGTGCCAGCTCACCGGGACAGGGTGAGGTGTACTTC.